Listed below are T cell receptor beta chains from one sample, sequenced in a study of T cells in Graves' hyperthyroidism and ophthalmopathy. TCRdb re-called the multiplex PCR reads through MiXCR, storing one row per CDR3 protein. The top ten clones hold 17% of a sample with about 500,000 distinct CDR3 sequences, 17% of them seen once. The sample was blood. Receptors originate from a woman between 18 and 29 years old with Graves' ophthalmopathy. Both conserved end residues are part of each CDR3. The D gene is left open where the match is weak. The listing skips clone size in some rows; elsewhere it reads once, few, many or a size class.

v_gene	j_gene	abundance	d_gene	CDR3nt	CDR3aa
TRBV20-1	TRBJ2-7	many	TRBD1	TGCAGTGCCCAAGACAGGGACTCCTACGAGCAGTACTTC	CSAQDRDSYEQYF
TRBV5-5	TRBJ1-2	NA	TRBD1	TGTGCCAGCAGCTTGTATGGGACAGGAGAAGCTTATGGCTACACCTTC	CASSLYGTGEAYGYTF
TRBV5-1	TRBJ2-4	many	NA	TGCGCCAGCAGCCATAGCTTATCTGCCGATCAGTACTTC	CASSHSLSADQYF
TRBV6-5	TRBJ1-4	few	NA	TGTGCCAGCCGTTTTAATGAAAAACTGTTTTTT	CASRFNEKLFF
TRBV28	TRBJ2-7	NA	NA	TGTGCCAGCAGTTTCCGGGACAAGGCTACCTACGAGCAGTACTTC	CASSFRDKATYEQYF
TRBV6-1	TRBJ1-4	NA	NA	TGTGCCAGCAGTACCACGGGGGTTGCTGAAAAACTGTTTTTT	CASSTTGVAEKLFF
TRBV5-1	TRBJ2-7	NA	TRBD2	TGTGCCAGCAGCTTAGATCCTAGCGGGGGCTCCTACGAGCAGTACTTC	CASSLDPSGGSYEQYF
TRBV29-1	TRBJ1-1	many	NA	TGCAGCGTTGAGAGGAGCCAATTGAACACTGAAGCTTTCTTT	CSVERSQLNTEAFF
TRBV7-8	TRBJ1-5	few	NA	TGTGCCAGCAGCCTGGACAGAACAAGCAATCAGCCCCAGCATTTT	CASSLDRTSNQPQHF
TRBV7-2	TRBJ2-2	many	NA	TGTGCCAGCAGCCAAACTACCACCGGGGAGCTGTTTTTT	CASSQTTTGELFF
TRBV10-3	TRBJ2-1	NA	TRBD2	TGTGCCATCAGTGAGGGGGGAGGGGATCGGGCCAATGAGCAGTTCTTC	CAISEGGGDRANEQFF
TRBV29-1	TRBJ1-3	few	TRBD1	TGCAGCGTTGATGGACAGGACTCTGGAAACACCATATATTTT	CSVDGQDSGNTIYF
TRBV29-1	TRBJ2-1	few	NA	TGCAGCGTTGAGGCAGAGACAAATGAGCAGTTCTTC	CSVEAETNEQFF
TRBV12-3/TRBV12-4	TRBJ1-2	NA	TRBD1	TGTGCCAGCAGTTTTTGGGGCAGGGGGTCGTCAGGCTACACCTTC	CASSFWGRGSSGYTF
TRBV20-1	TRBJ1-1	many	NA	TGCAGTGCTAGAAGGGTGGGCCCTGAAGCTTTCTTT	CSARRVGPEAFF
TRBV20-1	TRBJ2-4	NA	TRBD1	TGCAGTGCCCACGACAGGGACATTCCAGCCAAAAACATTCAGTACTTC	CSAHDRDIPAKNIQYF
TRBV5-1	TRBJ2-1	NA	NA	TGCGCCAGCAGCTTCCCCTTGATGAGCTCCTACAATGAGCAGTTCTTC	CASSFPLMSSYNEQFF
TRBV3-1	TRBJ1-4	few	NA	TGTGCCAGCAGCCAAGTGGCAGGGGCCGGGGAAAAACTGTTTTTT	CASSQVAGAGEKLFF
TRBV6-1	TRBJ1-1	many	NA	TGTGCCAGCAGCCCCGTTGGGGCGGCTGAAGCTTTCTTT	CASSPVGAAEAFF
TRBV28	TRBJ2-7	many	TRBD2	TGTGCCAGCACCCTTAGCGGGAGGGCCTACGAGCAGTACTTC	CASTLSGRAYEQYF
TRBV2	TRBJ2-1	many	TRBD2	TGTGCCAGCAGTGCCAGCGGGGGGAACAATGAGCAGTTCTTC	CASSASGGNNEQFF
TRBV6-2/TRBV6-3	TRBJ1-6	few	TRBD1	TGTGCCAGCAGCACCGACAGGGGGCCCCTCCACTTT	CASSTDRGPLHF
TRBV9	TRBJ1-2	few	NA	TGTGCCAGCAGCGTAGAAGCGAACTATGGCTACACCTTC	CASSVEANYGYTF
TRBV7-3	TRBJ2-7	many	NA	TGTGCCAGCAGCCCCAATGAACACGAGCAGTACTTC	CASSPNEHEQYF
TRBV28	TRBJ1-5	many	NA	TGTGCCAGCAGTCCACCTGGATATCAGCCCCAGCATTTT	CASSPPGYQPQHF
TRBV28	TRBJ2-2	NA	TRBD1	TGTGCCAGCAGACAGGGGATCGGCACCGGGGAGCTGTTTTTT	CASRQGIGTGELFF